This T cell receptor (beta chain) came from a study of blood T cell repertoires in COVID-19. Overall study: Samples taken during acute and convalescent COVID-19 were collected in the United States, Italy and Spain. T cells, B-cell-depleted T cells, or PBMCs provided the cDNA or gDNA that served as material.

The germline CDR1 and CDR2 sequences are MNHEY and SVGAGI. J lost 9 bases, V lost 6 bases, and 7 bases had no gene match. This CDR3 comprises 14 residues. Authors' processing steps: Estimated nucleated cell counts came from reference gene primer amplification. Some clones are missing from TCRdb's copy, which holds only in-frame ones; the method was immunoSEQ multiplex PCR. V and J calls and clone size are copied from that table; D and trimming were computed from the DNA. This sample has some 58,000 clones; roughly 84% occur once, and the top ten carry 7% to 10%. The sequencing input was peripheral blood. The receptor comes from a man in his fifties or sixties with active COVID-19. The rearrangement links TRBV6-5 to TRBJ2-5; 13 nucleotides match TRBD2. This chain's CDR3 is CASSGGTSGMAQYF. The CDR3 region has the DNA TGTGCCAGCAGCGGCGGGACTAGCGGGATGGCCCAGTACTTC.